Sequencing of this T cell receptor beta chain was carried out in a study of cytomegalovirus exposure and HLA in healthy donors. 60 Vbeta and 13 Jbeta primers were used in PCR. Profiling relied on immunoSEQ multiplex PCR, and the TCRdb table lists in-frame clones only, not all of them. The sample consists of approximately 160,000 clones, 80% of them appearing once. CDR3 length: 13 residues. Germline V gene lookup returns CDR1 KGHSH and CDR2 LQKENI. V was clipped by 3 bases and J by 0 bases, with 5 bases between them. This receptor was obtained from a woman aged 50 to 65 in good health and CMV-seropositive. The V and J genes are TRBV18 and TRBJ2-5, with unresolved D. Sample: PBMCs. CDR3 bases: TGTGCCAGCTCACCCCAGTACCAAGAGACCCAGTACTTC. Protein: CASSPQYQETQYF.